This T cell receptor (beta chain) came from a study of T cells after yellow fever vaccination. This clonotype was counted at least ten times. The V gene's germline CDR1 is SGHRS and CDR2 YFSETQ. CDR3 size: 15 residues. The study made its TCR cDNA through 5'RACE template switching. That step introduced a universal primer site along with UMIs. Via MiXCR, TCRdb re-called the 5' RACE reads, giving one row per CDR3 protein. Of around 30,000 distinct CDR3 sequences listed, 6.3% are singletons. Material: PBMCs, either bulk or a sorted T-cell subset (CD4+, CD8+, memory, or dextramer-sorted; not recorded which), obtained on the day of the yellow fever booster vaccination. This sequence originates from a young man who received the YFV17D yellow fever vaccine. The V call is TRBV5-1, the J call TRBJ2-5, with TRBD2 as a possible D gene (5 bases). CDR3 protein: CASGRGRGFQETQYF. The CDR3 DNA is TGCGCGAGCGGTCGGGGTCGAGGATTCCAAGAGACCCAGTACTTC.